Here is one T cell receptor (beta chain) with its context. Its antigen is undetermined. The V end was cut by 6 bases, the J end by 5 bases, with 16 bases between. In germline, CDR1 is MNHNS, CDR2 SASEGT. The CDR3 is made up of 15 amino acids. The data were taken from a study of cytomegalovirus exposure and HLA in healthy donors. Study conclusions and caveats: Highly shared variants forming one cluster were likely a sequencing artifact.

In the PCR, 60 Vbeta and 13 Jbeta primers were used. Libraries were prepared by immunoSEQ multiplex PCR; TCRdb keeps only in-frame clonotypes and omits some of them. In the table there are roughly 100,000 clones, almost 70% of which are singletons. The chain combines TRBV6-1 with TRBJ1-4, with a weak D call TRBD1 (5 bases). Material: PBMCs. This TCR came from a man aged 30-40 years in good health and CMV-seronegative. This CDR3 is CASSLGGGVNEKLFF. The CDR3 nucleotides read TGTGCCAGCAGCCTTGGCGGGGGAGTCAATGAAAAACTGTTTTTT.